The 19 T cell receptor beta chains in this list originate from one sample, sequenced in a study of lymphopenia after photon versus proton radiotherapy. Clones were read by immunoSEQ multiplex PCR, and TCRdb kept only the in-frame ones, dropping some. This sample yields several thousand clones, of which around 84% are seen a single time; around half belongs to the top ten. The specimen was peripheral blood, collected from a patient treated with photon-based radiotherapy. These receptors all come from a man between 25 and 39 years old with gastric cancer.

The V and J genes are TRBV6-1 and TRBJ2-7; TRBD1 agrees at 7 bases. Trimming at V came to 5 bases and at J to 1 base, leaving 2 bases not matched to a gene. The germline V gene has CDR1 MNHNS and CDR2 SASEGT. The CDR3 totals 13 residues. The CDR3 loop reads CASSMDRSYEQYF. CDR3 coding DNA: TGTGCCAGCAGTATGGACAGGTCCTACGAGCAGTACTTC.

The chain has TRBV28 and TRBJ1-1, with unresolved D. The germline CDR1 and CDR2 sequences are MDHEN and SYDVKM. CDR3 size: 13 residues. V was trimmed by 4 bases and J by 5 bases, leaving 11 bases between them. The CDR3 nucleotides read TGTGCCAGCAGTTCACCCCCATGGACTGAAGCTTTCTTT. Translating gives CASSSPPWTEAFF.

The chain employs TRBV18 and TRBJ1-4; no definite D call. Germline V gene lookup returns CDR1 KGHSH and CDR2 LQKENI. The CDR3 sequence is 11 residues long. V was cut by 6 bases and J by 3 bases, with 2 bases left in between. The CDR3 DNA follows: TGTGCCAGCTCGGCTAATGAAAAACTGTTTTTT. It translates to CASSANEKLFF.

This clone showed up just once. This chain uses TRBV7-9 with TRBJ2-5; TRBD1 aligns across 7 bases. Germline V CDR1 and CDR2: SEHNR, FQNEAQ (reference sequence). The trim removed 1 base at V and 5 bases at J, leaving 10 bases unmatched. The CDR3 is 16 residues long. Here the CDR3 DNA reads TGTGCCAGCAGCTTAGGGGCGACAGGGAATGGGGAGACCCAGTACTTC. Amino acids: CASSLGATGNGETQYF.

The CDR3 region has the DNA TGCGCCAGCAGCTGGGTCCCCGAGGGGTACAATGAGCAGTTCTTC. Its translation is CASSWVPEGYNEQFF. The V gene is TRBV5-1, the J gene TRBJ2-1; D could derive from TRBD1 or TRBD2 (5 bases each). The V gene lost 3 bases and the J gene lost 4 bases, with 14 bases spanning the gap. This CDR3 region has 15 residues. CDR1 is SGHRS and CDR2 is YFSETQ in the germline V gene.

The chain couples TRBV27 to TRBJ2-1; D is unresolved. There are 14 residues in the CDR3. V was clipped by 3 bases and J by 5 bases, with 11 bases between them. CDR1 and CDR2 (germline): MNHEY, SMNVEV (reference sequence). This CDR3 is CASSFDIRDNEQFF. CDR3 nucleotides: TGTGCCAGCAGTTTTGATATACGGGACAATGAGCAGTTCTTC.

This clone was detected only once. The chain is built from TRBV7-2 and TRBJ2-3; D is possibly TRBD2 (6 bases). The germline V and J ends were trimmed by 2 bases and 6 bases, with 6 bases remaining between them. Germline V lookup: CDR1 SGHTA, CDR2 FQGNSA. The CDR3 has 12 residues. The DNA of the CDR3 is TGTGCCAGCAGCTTACGGGAGGATACGCAGTATTTT. It encodes CASSLREDTQYF.

This clone was found once. The CDR3: CASSVGRRPGELFF. The CDR3 DNA is TGTGCCAGCAGCGTGGGACGAAGACCCGGGGAGCTGTTTTTT. The rearrangement joins TRBV7-8 to TRBJ2-2; D may match TRBD1 or TRBD2 (5 bases each). V shed 5 bases and J shed 6 bases, with 13 bases lying between them. This CDR3 comprises 14 residues. Germline-derived CDR1 and CDR2 are SGHVS and FQNEAQ.

This chain uses TRBV28 with TRBJ1-2, with 11 positions matching TRBD1. With V trimmed by 2 bases and J by 9 bases, 5 bases remained unmatched. This CDR3 is 14 amino acids long. Germline assignment: CDR1 MDHEN and CDR2 SYDVKM. The CDR3 DNA is TGTGCCAGCAGTTTAGTGGGACAGGGGGTTCGCTACACCTTC. Its translation is CASSLVGQGVRYTF.

The CDR3 loop reads CASSLVGNSYEQYF. CDR3 in DNA: TGTGCCAGCAGCTTGGTCGGGAACTCCTACGAGCAGTACTTC. This chain connects TRBV5-4 to TRBJ2-7; D is perhaps TRBD2 (5 bases). The V end lost 0 bases, the J end lost 0 bases, and 7 bases lay between the germline ends. Germline V gene sequence: CDR1 SGHNT, CDR2 YYREEE (reference sequence). The length of the CDR3 is 14 residues.

The V and J genes are TRBV9 and TRBJ2-3, with 8 bases fitting TRBD2. Germline loops: CDR1 SGDLS, CDR2 YYNGEE. V shed 3 bases and J 2 bases; nucleotides not matched to a gene: 5. This CDR3 is built from 15 residues. The DNA for the CDR3 is TGTGCCAGCAGCGATAGCGGGGCACTCACAGATACGCAGTATTTT. Encoded protein: CASSDSGALTDTQYF.

The rearrangement joins TRBV5-6 to TRBJ1-3; D is possibly TRBD1 (5 bases). The CDR3 has 15 amino acids. The germline gives CDR1 SGHDT, CDR2 YYEEEE. V lost 1 base, J lost 0 bases, and 8 bases lay in between. CDR3 sequence: CASSLSGASGNTIYF. CDR3 nucleotide sequence: TGTGCCAGCAGCTTGAGTGGGGCCTCTGGAAACACCATATATTTT.

V and J are TRBV6-6 and TRBJ2-7; TRBD1 matches at 8 bases. J gave up 5 bases and V 7 bases, and 10 bases lay outside the gene matches. This CDR3 spans 14 amino acids. Per the germline V gene, CDR1 is MNHNY and CDR2 is SVGAGI (reference sequence). The CDR3 spells CASTDRGIFDEQYF. The CDR3 DNA follows: TGTGCCAGCACCGACAGGGGAATTTTCGACGAGCAGTACTTC.

This clone was detected once. This sequence joins TRBV2 and TRBJ1-1; TRBD1 matches 9 bases. Trimming took 6 bases from V and 4 from J; bases not matched to a gene: 12. This CDR3 comprises 16 residues. Germline V gene data show CDR1 as SNHLY and CDR2 as FYNNEI. The CDR3 coding sequence is TGTGCCAGCAGGGCCGGGACAGGGCTCGGGGGCACTGAAGCTTTCTTT. It specifies CASRAGTGLGGTEAFF.

This clone was seen more than once but under ten times. The genes are TRBV6-5 and TRBJ1-1, with TRBD1 matching over 10 bases. CDR3 length equals 15 residues. Trimming at V came to 2 bases and at J to 2 bases, leaving 2 bases not matched to a gene. The germline CDR1 and CDR2 sequences are MNHEY and SVGAGI. CDR3 sequence reads: CASSYRDRGNTEAFF. In DNA, the CDR3 is TGTGCCAGCAGTTACAGGGACAGGGGTAACACTGAAGCTTTCTTT.

The chain joins TRBV7-2 to TRBJ2-1; D possibly uses TRBD1 or TRBD2 (5 bases each). The CDR3 length is 14 residues. Germline V lookup: CDR1 SGHTA, CDR2 FQGNSA. Between the trimmed V and J ends, which lost 6 bases and 2 bases, there was a span of 11 bases. CDR3 bases: TGTGCCAGCAGTCCGGGACGAGCCTACAATGAGCAGTTCTTC. This translates into CASSPGRAYNEQFF.

This clone was counted between two and nine times. This chain connects TRBV28 to TRBJ2-4; 7 nucleotides match TRBD2. The CDR3 contains 18 residues. Losses at the gene ends were 2 bases for V and 0 bases for J; bases not matched to a gene: 10. Germline CDR1 is MDHEN and CDR2 is SYDVKM. CDR3 loop: CASSLVNGRAQAKNIQYF. The CDR3, as DNA: TGTGCCAGCAGTTTAGTCAATGGGAGGGCCCAAGCCAAAAACATTCAGTACTTC.

This chain uses TRBV5-1 with TRBJ1-1; TRBD1 matches 8 bases. The CDR3 consists of 14 residues. Per germline, CDR1 SGHRS and CDR2 YFSETQ. Trimming removed 4 bases from V and 5 bases from J; junction bases left unmatched: 7. CDR3 amino acids: CASSIQGARTEAFF. CDR3 coding DNA: TGCGCCAGCAGCATCCAGGGGGCGAGGACTGAAGCTTTCTTT.

J is TRBJ2-1 and V is TRBV25-1; D might be TRBD1 (5 bases). Germline lookup yields CDR1 MGHDK and CDR2 SYGVNS. V lost 4 bases, J lost 4 bases, and 11 bases lay in between. This CDR3 region has 14 residues. The CDR3 DNA sequence: TGTGCCAGCAGTGGCACCGACAGATACAATGAGCAGTTCTTC. Amino acid sequence: CASSGTDRYNEQFF.